This is a list of T cell receptor beta chains from one sample in a study of cytomegalovirus exposure and HLA in healthy donors. Only in-frame clones appear in the TCRdb table, and some are missing; sequencing was by immunoSEQ multiplex PCR. Of fewer than 140,000 clones listed, about 85% are singletons. Sequencing input: PBMCs. These TCRs come from a woman aged 18-29 years in good health and CMV-seropositive. The CDR3 runs from the conserved cysteine through the conserved F or W. D genes are given only for firm matches. Expanded clones are given a class, and other clones once, few, many or no size at all.

clone size	V gene	D gene	J gene	CDR3 DNA	CDR3 protein
.	TRBV20-1	.	TRBJ1-3	TGCAGTGTCCGCTCTGGAAACACCATATATTTT	CSVRSGNTIYF
.	TRBV10-2	.	TRBJ2-7	TGCGCCAGCAGTGACCAGGGTTGGGAGCAGTACTTC	CASSDQGWEQYF
.	TRBV20-1	.	TRBJ2-5	TGCAGTGCGTGGGGAGGGACCCAGTACTTC	CSAWGGTQYF
few	TRBV28	.	TRBJ2-1	TGTGCCAGCAGTTTGTCAAGTCCTGGCCCGGGGAATGAGCAGTTCTTC	CASSLSSPGPGNEQFF
.	TRBV29-1	TRBD1	TRBJ2-1	TGCAGCGTTAGCCGGGACAGGGTGCAGTTCTTC	CSVSRDRVQFF
.	TRBV13	.	TRBJ1-1	TGTGCCAGCAGCTCAACAGGGAAGGGTGAAGCTTTCTTT	CASSSTGKGEAFF
few	TRBV9	TRBD2	TRBJ2-2	TGTGCCAGCAGCGTAGGGCCCGGGACTAGCGGGACCGGGGAGCTGTTTTTT	CASSVGPGTSGTGELFF
.	TRBV6-1	TRBD2	TRBJ2-5	TGTGCCAGCAGTGAAGCGCTTCACGGGGGGGAGACCCAGTACTTC	CASSEALHGGETQYF
once	TRBV7-9	.	TRBJ2-1	TGTGCCAGCAGCTTAGGGCAGGGAGGATACAATGAGCAGTTCTTC	CASSLGQGGYNEQFF
few	TRBV28	TRBD1	TRBJ1-5	TGTGCCAGCAGTCGCGGGACAGTAGATCAGCCCCAGCATTTT	CASSRGTVDQPQHF
.	TRBV6-1	TRBD1	TRBJ1-2	TGTGCCAGCATAGTCAGGGCAGGGGGCTTGGGCTACACCTTC	CASIVRAGGLGYTF
once	TRBV18	.	TRBJ2-2	TGTGCCAGCTCACCATTCGACAGGACCGGGGAGCTGTTTTTT	CASSPFDRTGELFF
.	TRBV27	.	TRBJ1-5	TGTGCCAGCAGTTTAGCAGGCCCCAATCAGCCCCAGCATTTT	CASSLAGPNQPQHF
.	TRBV6-1	.	TRBJ1-6	TGTGCCAGCAGTGAAGTACTGGTTGGTTCACCCCTCCACTTT	CASSEVLVGSPLHF
.	TRBV4-1	TRBD1	TRBJ1-5	TGCGCCAGCAGCCAGGACAGGGGAAGTCAGCCCCAGCATTTT	CASSQDRGSQPQHF
once	TRBV5-4	.	TRBJ2-3	TGTGCCAGCAGCTTGAAGATCATGGGAGCACACACAGATACGCAGTATTTT	CASSLKIMGAHTDTQYF
.	TRBV6-5	TRBD1	TRBJ1-1	TGTGCCAGCAGGAGGACAGGCCACACTGAAGCTTTCTTT	CASRRTGHTEAFF
.	TRBV4-1	TRBD1	TRBJ1-2	TGCGCCAGCAGCTCTGCAGGGGGCGAATCCTCATATGGCTACACCTTC	CASSSAGGESSYGYTF
.	TRBV6-4	.	TRBJ1-1	TGTGCCAGCAGTGACAGCCCGAACACTGAAGCTTTCTTT	CASSDSPNTEAFF
.	TRBV6-6	.	TRBJ1-2	TGTGCCAGCAGTTCAACGAAGGACAGCTACACCTTC	CASSSTKDSYTF
.	TRBV25-1	.	TRBJ1-1	TGTGCCAGCAGTTCAGGGTTGGTCACTGAAGCTTTCTTT	CASSSGLVTEAFF
.	TRBV19	.	TRBJ2-1	TGTGCCAGTCGTACAGGGCCCGCGGAGCAGTTCTTC	CASRTGPAEQFF
.	TRBV5-6	.	TRBJ1-1	TGTGCCAGCAGCTTGGCCGCGGAGGTACCCACTGAAGCTTTCTTT	CASSLAAEVPTEAFF
once	TRBV23-1	TRBD2	TRBJ2-1	TGCGCCAGCAGTCAATCCACCGGGGGGACTTACAATGAGCAGTTCTTC	CASSQSTGGTYNEQFF
.	TRBV14	.	TRBJ2-3	TGTGCCAGCAGTCCTCAGGGCCAAGTACGCGATACGCAGTATTTT	CASSPQGQVRDTQYF
.	TRBV19	.	TRBJ1-1	TGTGCCAGTAGTCCTAGTTCGGGGAACACTGAAGCTTTCTTT	CASSPSSGNTEAFF
.	TRBV5-4	.	TRBJ1-2	TGTGCCAGCAGCACGGGTCAAAACTATGGCTACACCTTC	CASSTGQNYGYTF
.	TRBV11-2	.	TRBJ1-2	TGTGCCAGCAGCTTAGCCCCTGAGGGGGTGGACTATGGCTACACCTTC	CASSLAPEGVDYGYTF
.	TRBV7-6	TRBD1	TRBJ2-2	TGTGCCAGCAGCTTCGTAACGACAGGGGGTGAGACCGGGGAGCTGTTTTTT	CASSFVTTGGETGELFF
.	TRBV11-2	TRBD2	TRBJ2-2	TGTGCCAGCAGTCGTGGCGGCGGGGGGTACACCGGGGAGCTGTTTTTT	CASSRGGGGYTGELFF
.	TRBV19	.	TRBJ1-1	TGTGCCAGTACCGAAACAGGTCCCACTGAAGCTTTCTTT	CASTETGPTEAFF